Each of the 21 T cell receptor beta chains below was sequenced from the same sample in a study of shared clonotypes between healthy human individuals. The repertoire was sequenced with immunoSEQ multiplex PCR; TCRdb's copy has only in-frame clones and lacks some. In the table there are a few million clones, over 85% of which are singletons. Sequencing used naive CD4+ T cells sorted from blood. Specified subset: CD45RA+ positively selected. Receptors originate from a man younger than 35 in good health.

CDR3 DNA sequence: TGTGCCAGCAGCCTCCGGGACAGCTCTGGAAACACCATATATTTT. Amino acid sequence: CASSLRDSSGNTIYF. The chain recombines TRBV6-1 with TRBJ1-3; 7 positions match TRBD1. From germline, CDR1 is MNHNS and CDR2 SASEGT. The CDR3 has 15 residues. The J segment lost 0 bases and the V segment lost 6 bases, leaving 5 bases of the junction unmatched.

The genes are TRBV4-1 and TRBJ2-3; 7 positions match TRBD2. The CDR3 totals 15 residues. V lost 8 bases to trimming and J lost 3 bases; unmatched junction nucleotides: 11. CDR1 and CDR2 (germline): MGHRA, YSYEKL. CDR3 nucleotide sequence: TGCGCCAGCGGACGTGGGGGGGGAGTGACAGATACGCAGTATTTT. This encodes CASGRGGGVTDTQYF.

The chain combines TRBV25-1 with TRBJ2-5; D might be TRBD2 (6 bases). CDR3 size: 18 residues. Trimming shortened V by 4 bases and J by 4 bases, and 25 bases separated the two germline ends. In germline, CDR1 is MGHDK, CDR2 SYGVNS. CDR3 sequence reads: CASSVLGTPLSGGETQYF. The CDR3 DNA follows: TGTGCCAGCAGTGTGCTCGGGACTCCCCTTTCCGGGGGAGAGACCCAGTACTTC. Full variable domain (rest looked up from reference TRBV25-1 and TRBJ2-5): EADIYQTPRYLVIGTGKKITLECSQTMGHDKMYWYQQDPGMELHLIHYSYGVNSTEKGDLSSESTVSRIRTEHFPLTLESARPSHTSQYLCASSVLGTPLSGGETQYFGPGTRLLVL.

Concerning this clone: Other DNA sequences within the sample encode an identical CDR3. The chain has TRBV19 and TRBJ2-7; no definite D call. Germline V CDR1 and CDR2: LNHDA, SQIVND (reference sequence). Trimming left V 1 base short and J 0 bases short, with 7 bases between. This CDR3 is built from 14 residues. The chain's CDR3 is CASSIGGSSYEQYF. In DNA, the CDR3 is TGTGCCAGTAGTATAGGTGGCAGCTCCTACGAGCAGTACTTC.

The chain carries TRBV7-2 and TRBJ2-6; maybe TRBD2 (5 bases). The germline V gene encodes CDR1 SGHTA and CDR2 FQGNSA. The CDR3 is 19 amino acids. Deletions cut 2 bases from V and 2 bases from J, with 19 bases between. For the CDR3, the DNA is TGTGCCAGCAGCTTAAGGGCTAGCCAATCACCAACTGGGGCCAACGTCCTGACTTTC. It is translated as CASSLRASQSPTGANVLTF.

CDR3 DNA: TGTGCCAGTAAGGGACAGGGTCTAGCGGGTGTCAATGAGCAGTTCTTC. The encoded protein is CASKGQGLAGVNEQFF. The chain recombines TRBV19 with TRBJ2-1; TRBD1 might be the D (9 bases). Trimming left V 7 bases short and J 6 bases short, with 22 bases between. CDR3 length: 16 amino acids. From germline, CDR1 is LNHDA and CDR2 SQIVND (reference sequence).

V usage is TRBV9 and J usage is TRBJ1-2; TRBD1 agrees at 9 bases. The germline gives CDR1 SGDLS, CDR2 YYNGEE. There are 15 residues in the CDR3. Trimming at V came to 0 bases and at J to 6 bases, leaving 6 bases not matched to a gene. This chain's CDR3 is CASSVDGQGSDGYTF. CDR3 coding DNA: TGTGCCAGCAGCGTAGATGGACAGGGGTCCGATGGCTACACCTTC. Full variable domain (remainder filled in from reference TRBV9 and TRBJ1-2): DSGVTQTPKHLITATGQRVTLRCSPRSGDLSVYWYQQSLDQGLQFLIQYYNGEERAKGNILERFSAQQFPDLHSELNLSSLELGDSALYFCASSVDGQGSDGYTFGSGTRLTVV.

CDR3 protein: CASSAGQGISSGNTIYF. For the CDR3, the DNA is TGTGCCAGCAGTGCTGGACAGGGAATCTCTTCTGGAAACACCATATATTTT. This sequence joins TRBV6-1 and TRBJ1-3, with TRBD1 identical over 8 bases. This CDR3 has 17 residues. With 4 bases clipped from V and 1 base from J, the junction kept 9 bases outside the gene matches. In germline, CDR1 is MNHNS, CDR2 SASEGT.

V usage is TRBV7-2 and J usage is TRBJ2-3, with D perhaps given as TRBD1 or TRBD2 (5 bases each). CDR1 SGHTA and CDR2 FQGNSA come from the germline V gene. CDR3 length equals 16 residues. The V and J ends lost 3 bases and 1 base respectively, with 14 bases between them. The chain's CDR3 is CASSLPRVEGTDTQYF. The CDR3 DNA sequence: TGTGCCAGCAGCTTGCCCAGGGTGGAGGGCACAGATACGCAGTATTTT.

The chain combines TRBV30 with TRBJ1-1; D perhaps matches TRBD1 (5 bases). Trimming removed 5 bases from V and 1 base from J, with 8 bases in between. Germline V gene data show CDR1 as GTSNPN and CDR2 as SVGIG (reference sequence). The CDR3 spans 12 residues. The CDR3 region is CAWLQGNTEAFF. In DNA form, the CDR3 reads TGTGCCTGGCTTCAGGGGAACACTGAAGCTTTCTTT.

This chain uses TRBV28 with TRBJ1-2; the D is unclear. Per germline, CDR1 MDHEN and CDR2 SYDVKM. Trimming took 7 bases from V and 3 from J, leaving 12 bases between them. The CDR3 runs 13 residues. CDR3 coding DNA: TGTGCCAGCACCCCGATGGTAGACTATGGCTACACCTTC. It encodes CASTPMVDYGYTF.

This sequence joins TRBV6-6 and TRBJ1-3, with TRBD1 matching 7 bases. The CDR3 sequence is 15 residues long. V trimming: 4 bases; J trimming: 3 bases; junction bases outside the gene matches: 6. Germline V CDR1 and CDR2: MNHNY, SVGAGI (reference sequence). The CDR3 sequence is CASSLTGLIGNTIYF. DNA of the CDR3: TGTGCCAGCAGTTTGACAGGGCTTATTGGAAACACCATATATTTT.

The gene calls are TRBV5-4 and TRBJ2-3; 7 nucleotides match TRBD2. Germline CDR1 is SGHNT and CDR2 is YYREEE (reference sequence). This CDR3 is built from 13 residues. V shed 7 bases, J shed 5 bases, and the junction held 7 bases outside the gene matches. The DNA for the CDR3 is TGTGCCAGCGGAGTAGCGGGCCAAGATACGCAGTATTTT. Translated: CASGVAGQDTQYF.

The chain carries TRBV19 and TRBJ1-1, with no clear D. Trimming took 5 bases from V and 1 from J, leaving 5 bases between them. There are 12 residues in the CDR3. Germline V gives CDR1 LNHDA, CDR2 SQIVND (reference sequence). The CDR3 loop is CASSGWNTEAFF. CDR3 DNA: TGTGCCAGTAGTGGTTGGAACACTGAAGCTTTCTTT.

The chain joins TRBV10-3 to TRBJ1-4; D is ambiguous. CDR1 and CDR2 from the germline V gene are ENHRY and SYGVKD. This CDR3 region has 15 residues. V shed 0 bases and J shed 8 bases, with 13 bases lying between them. CDR3 in DNA: TGTGCCATCAGTGAGTCGAGCGGCATTGGGGAAAAACTGTTTTTT. Translating it yields CAISESSGIGEKLFF.

The chain combines TRBV7-2 with TRBJ2-7, with a possible D match to TRBD1 (6 bases). Germline CDR1 is SGHTA and CDR2 is FQGNSA. This CDR3 region has 13 residues. The V end lost 5 bases, the J end lost 3 bases, and 11 bases lay between the germline ends. In nucleotides, the CDR3 is TGTGCCAGCAGCACCGGGACACTCTACGAGCAGTACTTC. Its translation: CASSTGTLYEQYF.

The chain combines TRBV6-1 with TRBJ2-1; 8 bases agree with TRBD1. This CDR3 is 15 amino acids long. Germline loops: CDR1 MNHNS, CDR2 SASEGT. V lost 7 bases, J lost 6 bases, and 11 bases stayed unmatched. CDR3 nucleotides: TGTGCCAGCACTTTCTCGAGGACAGGGCCCAATGAGCAGTTCTTC. Protein sequence: CASTFSRTGPNEQFF.

This chain connects TRBV11-1 to TRBJ2-3; D gene uncertain. Per the germline V gene, CDR1 is SGHAT and CDR2 is FQDESV (reference sequence). V lost 3 bases, J lost 1 base, and 5 bases lay in between. The CDR3 totals 13 residues. The CDR3 DNA sequence: TGTGCCAGCAGCTTGCCTGGCACAGATACGCAGTATTTT. Protein product: CASSLPGTDTQYF.

This sequence joins TRBV11-2 and TRBJ2-7; unclear D gene. Germline CDR1 SGHAT, CDR2 FQNNGV. The CDR3 runs 15 residues. Deletions cut 7 bases from V and 3 bases from J, with 19 bases between. The CDR3 coding sequence is TGTGCCAGCACCTTTACCGACACCGCAGTCTACGAGCAGTACTTC. Translated, it gives CASTFTDTAVYEQYF.

The chain has TRBV28 and TRBJ1-1; D might be TRBD1 (5 bases). V gave up 2 bases and J gave up 4 bases, with 8 bases separating them. Germline-derived CDR1 and CDR2 are MDHEN and SYDVKM. The CDR3 is made up of 13 amino acids. The CDR3 nucleotides read TGTGCCAGCAGTTTAGCCCAGGGCACTGAAGCTTTCTTT. Its protein is CASSLAQGTEAFF.

The chain employs TRBV5-1 and TRBJ1-1, with D hard to call. V shed 4 bases and J shed 5 bases, with 15 bases lying between them. Germline V gives CDR1 SGHRS, CDR2 YFSETQ. The CDR3 sequence is 14 residues long. The CDR3 sequence: CASSPERPGTEAFF. The DNA of the CDR3 is TGCGCCAGCAGCCCGGAGCGGCCCGGGACTGAAGCTTTCTTT. Drawing the rest from reference TRBV5-1 and TRBJ1-1, the complete variable domain is KAGVTQTPRYLIKTRGQQVTLSCSPISGHRSVSWYQQTPGQGLQFLFEYFSETQRNKGNFPGRFSGRQFSNSRSEMNVSTLELGDSALYLCASSPERPGTEAFFGQGTRLTVV.